What follows are 6 T cell receptor beta chains derived from one specimen sequenced in a study of T cell responses to AZD1222 COVID-19 vaccine. Repertoires were generated with immunoSEQ multiplex PCR, while TCRdb's copy carries only in-frame clones and drops some. The repertoire holds some 95,000 clones, with roughly 90% as singletons. The sample in question was peripheral blood, obtained on day 0 of MenACWY control vaccination. These receptors came from an adult in good health.

The J gene is TRBJ1-3, the V gene TRBV20-1; no firm D call. In germline, CDR1 is DFQATT, CDR2 SNEGSKA (reference sequence). With 6 bases removed from V and 4 bases from J, the gap between germline ends came to 7 bases. The CDR3 is 11 residues long. In DNA form, the CDR3 reads TGCAGTGCCCGCGTAGGAAACACCATATATTTT. Amino acid sequence: CSARVGNTIYF.

A word on this clone: This sample includes further DNA sequences coding for the same CDR3. The chain links TRBV11-3 to TRBJ2-3; D perhaps matches TRBD1 (6 bases). The CDR3 is made up of 15 amino acids. V dropped 1 base and J dropped 0 bases, with 8 bases sitting between them. Germline loops: CDR1 SGHNT, CDR2 YENEEA. The CDR3 region is CASSLAGASTDTQYF. The CDR3, as DNA: TGTGCCAGCAGCTTAGCAGGGGCTAGCACAGATACGCAGTATTTT.

The rearrangement joins TRBV12-3 or TRBV12-4 to TRBJ1-1, with 7 positions matching TRBD1. The CDR3 totals 12 residues. The V and J ends lost 5 bases and 7 bases, in that order; junction bases with no gene match: 4. The CDR3: CASSMTGFEAFF. CDR3 nucleotide sequence: TGTGCCAGCAGTATGACAGGGTTTGAAGCTTTCTTT.

The V gene is TRBV4-1, the J gene TRBJ1-6; TRBD1 matches 9 bases. The V gene's germline CDR1 is MGHRA and CDR2 YSYEKL. Losses at the gene ends were 4 bases for V and 1 base for J; bases not matched to a gene: 8. This CDR3 is built from 18 residues. CDR3 residues: CASSRWSGQGSYNSPLHF. The CDR3 bases are TGCGCCAGCAGCCGTTGGAGTGGACAGGGGTCCTATAATTCACCCCTCCACTTT.

Here the CDR3 reads CASSLIGYANTGELFF. As DNA, the CDR3 is TGTGCCAGCAGCTTAATAGGGTATGCGAACACCGGGGAGCTGTTTTTT. V and J are TRBV7-9 and TRBJ2-2; D unclear. Germline V lookup: CDR1 SEHNR, CDR2 FQNEAQ (reference sequence). The CDR3 has 16 amino acids. With 2 bases removed from V and 0 bases from J, the gap between germline ends came to 10 bases.

The chain has TRBV6-5 and TRBJ2-1; TRBD2 aligns across 7 bases. Germline loops: CDR1 MNHEY, CDR2 SVGAGI. The CDR3 is made up of 15 amino acids. Trimming removed 5 bases from V and 7 bases from J; junction bases left unmatched: 11. CDR3 nucleotides: TGTGCCAGCAGTCCTGCAAACGGGGGGACGAATGAGCAGTTCTTC. Its protein is CASSPANGGTNEQFF.